The clone carrying this T cell receptor (beta chain) was recorded at least ten times. As yet, its antigen is unknown. CDR1 is SGHRS, CDR2 YFSETQ, per germline. Trimming removed 9 bases at V and 6 bases at J, with 13 bases between. CDR3 size: 13 residues. These data come from a study of beta chain bispecific antibodies for T cell cancers. In TCRdb, the 5' RACE reads were re-called with MiXCR into one record per CDR3 protein. The sample includes around 8,600 distinct CDR3 sequences, approximately 2.2% of them seen just once. Expansion lasted approximately 3 days, with either anti-CD3 antibody OKT3 or CD3/CD28 beads. Study conclusions and caveats: Normal T cells contributed less of the targeted TRBV signal than the leukemia cells did.

Material: T cells from a healthy donor cultured with Jurkat leukemia cells, obtained from a culture containing an anti-CD19 bispecific antibody. The TCR comes from a human donor in good health. Some clones in this sample may be carry-over from other donors' samples. The V and J genes are TRBV5-1 and TRBJ1-6; D is unresolved. DNA of the CDR3: TGCGCCACTAGGCCGGGAAGTAATTCACCCCTCCACTTT. Protein: CATRPGSNSPLHF. The full variable domain, completed using reference TRBV5-1 and TRBJ1-6, is KAGVTQTPRYLIKTRGQQVTLSCSPISGHRSVSWYQQTPGQGLQFLFEYFSETQRNKGNFPGRFSGRQFSNSRSEMNVSTLELGDSALYLCATRPGSNSPLHFGNGTRLTVT.